This T cell receptor (beta chain) is from a study of shared T cell receptors in the human thymus. The CDR3 length is 17 residues. Germline assignment: CDR1 MNHNS and CDR2 SASEGT. The V and J ends lost 4 bases and 6 bases respectively, with 22 bases between them. TCRdb's copy holds only in-frame clones and misses some; the assay was immunoSEQ multiplex PCR. Here the sample spans 700,000 or so clones, approximately 85% being singletons. The same data also went into a second study, on human thymus T cells. From that study: The donor group consisted of healthy Finnish infants who were having corrective surgery for congenital heart defects. Thymus pieces cut out during corrective heart surgery were the tissue that was used. V and J genes seemed to be used with bias in thymic and blood repertoires. Related research reported highly overlapping thymic repertoires among unrelated individuals.

Specimen: thymocytes. The chain joins TRBV6-1 to TRBJ2-1; the D gene is possibly TRBD2 (6 bases). The receptor was derived from a girl under three years old with a congenital heart defect. For the CDR3, the DNA is TGTGCCAGCAGTGCCTATTCCGGGACGGCGGGGCTCAATGAGCAGTTCTTC. The encoded protein is CASSAYSGTAGLNEQFF.